The clone carrying this TCR beta chain was recorded many times. As yet, its antigen is unknown. CDR1 SGHAT and CDR2 FQNNGV come from the germline V gene. The CDR3 sequence is 15 residues long. With 1 base clipped from V and 0 bases from J, the junction kept 2 bases outside the gene matches. The data were taken from a study of regulatory T cells in long-lasting Graves disease. Across the study: Antithyroid drug exposure in newly diagnosed Graves' patients had lasted under 3 months.

Overall study results and limits: TRBV28, TRBJ1-2 and TRBJ2-5 were segments that persistent disease favored.

Time point given: newly diagnosed GD, antithyroid drugs for less than 3 months. Following extraction of RNA from PBMCs, that RNA was used to make the TCR library. Arm-PCR of CDR3 regions and iRepertoire HTBI primers were used to build TCR beta libraries. One entry per CDR3 protein results from TCRdb running MiXCR on the multiplex PCR reads. The repertoire includes some 400,000 distinct CDR3 sequences, more than 12% of them detected once, and around 15% sits in the top ten. These same data were also listed under a study on T cells in Graves' hyperthyroidism and ophthalmopathy. That publication notes: Diagnostic decisions used clinical symptoms, serum thyroxine and TRAb, thyroid ultrasound and orbital computed tomography.

This chain connects TRBV11-2 to TRBJ2-7; 8 positions agree with TRBD2. The origin of this receptor is a woman aged 30 to 39 with Graves disease. The sequences come from peripheral blood mononuclear cells (PBMCs), collected at new diagnosis, from a patient treated with antithyroid drugs. CDR3 sequence: CASSLVAGISYEQYF. CDR3 DNA sequence: TGTGCCAGCAGCTTAGTAGCGGGGATCTCCTACGAGCAGTACTTC.